Below are 30 T cell receptor beta chains sequenced from a single sample in a study. TCRdb processed the RT-PCR reads anew with MiXCR; each CDR3 protein has one entry. Altogether 4,000 or so distinct CDR3 sequences are present, roughly 34% being singletons, with the ten largest covering 5.1%. The sequenced sample consisted of memory CD4+ T cells from salivary gland. The receptors shown here come from a female donor with primary Sjogren's syndrome.

This clonotype was observed many times. The CDR3 region is CASSIDRDTQYF. CDR3 nucleotide sequence: TGTGCCAGCAGCATAGACAGGGATACGCAGTATTTT. The gene calls are TRBV9 and TRBJ2-3, with D possibly TRBD1 on 6 matching bases. This CDR3 is 12 amino acids long. V lost 4 bases and J 6 bases, leaving 9 bases between the germline ends. Per germline, CDR1 SGDLS and CDR2 YYNGEE.

This chain links TRBV20-1 with TRBJ2-1, with 11 bases lining up with TRBD2. CDR1 DFQATT and CDR2 SNEGSKA come from the germline V gene (reference sequence). The length of the CDR3 is 16 residues. This chain's CDR3 is CRGSPSGGTGRNEQFF. The CDR3 DNA is TGCAGGGGCTCTCCTAGCGGGGGGACAGGGAGGAATGAGCAGTTCTTC.

This clonotype is labeled large. The V gene is TRBV20-1, the J gene TRBJ2-1; the match to TRBD1 covers 8 bases. Trimming cost V 4 bases and J 4 bases; bases outside gene matches: 3. From germline, CDR1 is DFQATT and CDR2 SNEGSKA (reference sequence). CDR3 size: 13 residues. The CDR3 DNA sequence: TGCAGTGCTAAGGGACAGGATTACAATGAGCAGTTCTTC. Protein sequence: CSAKGQDYNEQFF.

This clonotype is medium-sized within its sample. The V gene is TRBV14, the J gene TRBJ1-1; D call uncertain. CDR1 and CDR2 (germline): SGHDN, FVKESK. The CDR3 has 15 residues. V lost 2 bases, J lost 1 base, and 11 bases lay in between. The CDR3 region has the DNA TGTGCCAGCAGCCAAATCTGGGCAGAGAACACTGAAGCTTTCTTT. Translating it yields CASSQIWAENTEAFF.

By its share, this clonotype is medium-sized. The chain employs TRBV6-5 and TRBJ1-2; D perhaps matches TRBD1 (6 bases). The germline V gene encodes CDR1 MNHEY and CDR2 SVGAGI. Deletions cut 2 bases from V and 4 bases from J, with 17 bases between. This CDR3 region has 16 residues. The CDR3 reads CASSYERQVRPYGYTF. CDR3 coding DNA: TGTGCCAGCAGTTACGAAAGACAGGTTCGACCCTATGGCTACACCTTC.

Note on this clonotype: The missing conserved phenylalanine or tryptophan at the end of this CDR3 makes a read error likely. Because the CDR3's place on the DNA is in doubt, the DNA is left out and the CDR3 is given as listed by TCRdb. The V call is TRBV5-1, the J call TRBJ2-1. The CDR3 length is 15 residues, termini included. CDR1 is SGHRS, CDR2 YFSETQ, per germline. CDR3: CASSFAGMDGYTFGS.

This clonotype is classed as medium-sized. CDR3 DNA sequence: TGTGCCAGCAGCTCCCGTCCAGGGAACACTGAAGCTTTCTTT. Amino acids: CASSSRPGNTEAFF. The genes are TRBV7-6 and TRBJ1-1; D is uncertain. There are 14 residues in the CDR3. The germline V gene encodes CDR1 SGHVS and CDR2 FNYEAQ. V was trimmed by 4 bases and J by 1 base, leaving 10 bases between them. Complete variable domain (other parts from reference TRBV7-6 and TRBJ1-1): GAGVSQSPRYKVTKRGQDVALRCDPISGHVSLYWYRQALGQGPEFLTYFNYEAQQDKSGLPNDRFSAERPEGSISTLTIQRTEQRDSAMYRCASSSRPGNTEAFFGQGTRLTVV.

This clonotype is termed medium-sized (0.01 to 0.1%). This rearrangement joins TRBV11-2 to TRBJ2-3; 7 bases are a match to TRBD2. J was trimmed by 4 bases and V by 5 bases; bases with no gene match: 12. The germline V gene encodes CDR1 SGHAT and CDR2 FQNNGV. CDR3 length equals 16 residues. The DNA of the CDR3 is TGTGCCAGCAGCGCCGGCGGGAGAGGGAGAGCAGATACGCAGTATTTT. Translation: CASSAGGRGRADTQYF.

This clonotype occurred once. The germline gene is not matched at one end of the junction; a read error may be the cause. CDR3 sequence reads: CAISLDGGGSYNELF. The CDR3 DNA reads as TGTGCCATCAGCTTAGATGGGGGCGGATCCTACAATGAGCTCTTC. The V call is TRBV7-2, the J call TRBJ2-1; a weak D match, TRBD1 (6 bases). Germline V gene data show CDR1 as SGHTA and CDR2 as FQGNSA. The CDR3 extends over 15 amino acids.

This clonotype was seen a handful of times. V and J are TRBV9 and TRBJ1-1; the D gene is possibly TRBD1 (5 bases). Germline assignment: CDR1 SGDLS and CDR2 YYNGEE. V gave up 0 bases and J gave up 2 bases, with 8 bases separating them. The CDR3 sequence is 14 residues long. CDR3 DNA sequence: TGTGCCAGCAGCGTAGGGCAGGGTAACACTGAAGCTTTCTTT. Protein sequence: CASSVGQGNTEAFF.

This clonotype is medium-sized. The chain joins TRBV6-5 to TRBJ2-1; weak D call: TRBD1 (6 bases). The CDR3 sequence is 13 residues long. Trimming pared 6 bases from V and 9 bases from J, leaving 15 bases between. Germline V gene lookup returns CDR1 MNHEY and CDR2 SVGAGI. The CDR3 region is CASRRDNYGEQFF. CDR3 DNA: TGTGCCAGCAGGAGGGACAATTATGGTGAGCAGTTCTTC.

V usage is TRBV5-1 and J usage is TRBJ2-3, with 12 nucleotides matching TRBD2. The CDR3 runs 20 residues. Germline values: CDR1 SGHRS, CDR2 YFSETQ. V gave up 4 bases and J gave up 2 bases; unmatched junction bases: 17. The CDR3 reads CASSRATTSSGGASTDTQYF. CDR3 in DNA: TGCGCCAGCAGCAGGGCAACGACCTCTAGCGGGGGGGCTTCCACAGATACGCAGTATTTT.

This clonotype is judged medium-sized (0.01 to 0.1%). The rearrangement joins TRBV7-2 to TRBJ1-6; D unclear. Trimming cost V 1 base and J 8 bases, with 6 bases left between them. CDR1 is SGHTA and CDR2 is FQGNSA in the germline V gene. This CDR3 contains 13 residues. CDR3 in amino acids: CASSLEMYSPLHF. The CDR3 DNA reads as TGTGCCAGCAGCTTAGAAATGTATTCACCCCTCCACTTT. The full variable domain, rest sourced from reference TRBV7-2 and TRBJ1-6, is GAGVSQSPSNKVTEKGKDVELRCDPISGHTALYWYRQSLGQGLEFLIYFQGNSAPDKSGLPSDRFSAERTGGSVSTLTIQRTQQEDSAVYLCASSLEMYSPLHFGNGTRLTVT.

The chain combines TRBV20-1 with TRBJ2-3; 13 nucleotides agree with TRBD2. The V segment lost 0 bases and the J segment 6 bases; nucleotides outside the gene matches: 3. Germline assignment: CDR1 DFQATT and CDR2 SNEGSKA (reference sequence). This CDR3 is 15 amino acids long. CDR3: CSARDGTSGADTQYF. The DNA for the CDR3 is TGCAGTGCTAGAGACGGGACTAGCGGGGCGGATACGCAGTATTTT.

By its share, this clonotype is medium-sized. CDR3 sequence reads: CSAREGGGKSQPQHF. The DNA of the CDR3 is TGCAGTGCTAGAGAAGGAGGGGGCAAGAGTCAGCCCCAGCATTTT. The chain carries TRBV20-1 and TRBJ1-5; 7 nucleotides agree with TRBD1. This CDR3 region has 15 residues. After removal of 0 bases from V and 6 bases from J, the junction contained 8 bases not matched to a gene. Germline CDR1 and CDR2: DFQATT and SNEGSKA (reference sequence).

This chain uses TRBV20-1 with TRBJ2-3; D possibly corresponds to TRBD2 (6 bases). Trimming left V 6 bases short and J 1 base short, with 11 bases between. CDR3 length: 13 amino acids. Germline V CDR1 and CDR2: DFQATT, SNEGSKA (reference sequence). CDR3 protein: CSAKPGGTDTQYF. The CDR3 nucleotides read TGCAGTGCCAAACCGGGGGGCACAGATACGCAGTATTTT.

The V and J genes are TRBV20-1 and TRBJ2-7; TRBD1 matches 9 bases. Unmatched junction bases numbered 15, after V lost 6 bases and J lost 6 bases. This CDR3 has 15 amino acids. Germline CDR1 reads DFQATT; CDR2 reads SNEGSKA (reference sequence). CDR3 amino acids: CSAHRGGTGYREQYF. The CDR3, as DNA: TGCAGTGCACACCGCGGCGGGACAGGGTACCGCGAGCAGTACTTC.

This chain joins TRBV5-1 and TRBJ2-1; 12 nucleotides agree with TRBD2. The germline V gene has CDR1 SGHRS and CDR2 YFSETQ. V was clipped by 0 bases and J by 8 bases; unmatched bases: 6. This CDR3 comprises 16 residues. CDR3 residues: CASSLELAGGSDEQFF. In DNA, the CDR3 is TGCGCCAGCAGCTTGGAACTAGCGGGGGGTAGCGATGAGCAGTTCTTC.

This chain connects TRBV20-1 to TRBJ1-2, with a tentative D call TRBD1 (5 bases). Germline CDR1 and CDR2: DFQATT and SNEGSKA (reference sequence). This CDR3 has 12 residues. V lost 8 bases, J lost 0 bases, and 10 bases lay in between. Here the CDR3 DNA reads TGCAGTTACGGGACGGCTAACTATGGCTACACCTTC. Translating gives CSYGTANYGYTF.

The chain recombines TRBV5-1 with TRBJ2-7; tentative D call: TRBD1 (6 bases). The V end lost 3 bases, the J end lost 3 bases, and 19 bases lay between the germline ends. Germline CDR1 is SGHRS and CDR2 is YFSETQ. CDR3 length: 16 amino acids. This CDR3 reads CASSSTGEPRGYEQYF. The CDR3 coding sequence is TGCGCCAGCAGCTCGACAGGCGAGCCTCGAGGCTACGAGCAGTACTTC.

This chain joins TRBV20-1 and TRBJ2-1; TRBD1 is a possible D gene (6 bases). The V gene's germline CDR1 is DFQATT and CDR2 SNEGSKA (reference sequence). The CDR3 covers 14 residues. V lost 3 bases to trimming and J lost 0 bases, with 9 bases between them. CDR3 protein: CSASGRGSYNEQFF. Here the CDR3 DNA reads TGCAGTGCTAGCGGCAGGGGCTCCTACAATGAGCAGTTCTTC.

Within the sample, this clonotype is large (0.1 to 1%). The chain carries TRBV10-3 and TRBJ2-1; D remains ambiguous. This CDR3 spans 13 amino acids. Germline V gene sequence: CDR1 ENHRY, CDR2 SYGVKD. V was clipped by 3 bases and J by 3 bases, with 6 bases between them. CDR3 region: CAISERLYNEQFF. As DNA, the CDR3 is TGTGCCATCAGTGAACGGCTCTACAATGAGCAGTTCTTC.

This clonotype is termed medium-sized (0.01 to 0.1%). V and J are TRBV9 and TRBJ1-3; maybe TRBD1 (5 bases). V lost 3 bases to trimming and J lost 0 bases, with 10 bases between them. CDR1 and CDR2 from the germline V gene are SGDLS and YYNGEE. The CDR3 spans 15 residues. In DNA form, the CDR3 reads TGTGCCAGCAGCGAGGGGACTTTCTCTGGAAACACCATATATTTT. It encodes CASSEGTFSGNTIYF. Full variable domain (rest looked up from reference TRBV9 and TRBJ1-3): DSGVTQTPKHLITATGQRVTLRCSPRSGDLSVYWYQQSLDQGLQFLIQYYNGEERAKGNILERFSAQQFPDLHSELNLSSLELGDSALYFCASSEGTFSGNTIYFGEGSWLTVV.

V gene TRBV29-1 combines with J gene TRBJ1-2; D call uncertain. The germline CDR1 and CDR2 sequences are SQVTM and ANQGSEA. V gave up 3 bases and J gave up 3 bases, with 8 bases separating them. CDR3 length: 12 residues. The CDR3: CSVEVGDYGYTF. The CDR3 nucleotides are TGCAGCGTTGAGGTCGGAGACTATGGCTACACCTTC.

This chain connects TRBV11-3 to TRBJ2-1, with 8 positions matching TRBD2. Per germline, CDR1 SGHNT and CDR2 YENEEA. This CDR3 contains 14 residues. Losses at the gene ends were 1 base for V and 7 bases for J; bases not matched to a gene: 3. The CDR3 here is CASSLVAGQNEQFF. The CDR3 nucleotides read TGTGCCAGCAGCTTAGTAGCGGGGCAAAATGAGCAGTTCTTC.

This clonotype qualifies as medium-sized. The chain carries TRBV24-1 and TRBJ2-5, with D possibly TRBD2 on 5 matching bases. Trimming left V 7 bases short and J 5 bases short, with 10 bases between. This CDR3 has 12 amino acids. The germline gives CDR1 KGHDR, CDR2 SFDVKD. The CDR3 DNA follows: TGTGCCACCAGATCGGAGGAGGAGACCCAGTACTTC. Its translation: CATRSEEETQYF.

The chain is built from TRBV19 and TRBJ2-7, with 9 bases fitting TRBD1. V shed 5 bases, J shed 2 bases, and the junction held 13 bases outside the gene matches. The CDR3 is 17 amino acids. Per germline, CDR1 LNHDA and CDR2 SQIVND (reference sequence). The CDR3 nucleotides are TGTGCCAGTAGTGCCGGGACAGGGCGATTATTCCCCTACGAGCAGTACTTC. This encodes CASSAGTGRLFPYEQYF.

By share of the sample, this clonotype is medium-sized. The chain has TRBV5-1 and TRBJ1-6; 11 bases align to TRBD1. The V and J ends lost 4 bases and 9 bases, in that order; junction bases with no gene match: 12. CDR1 is SGHRS, CDR2 YFSETQ, per germline. The CDR3 length is 17 residues. The CDR3 loop reads CASSTGQGASVGSPLHF. CDR3 bases: TGCGCCAGCAGCACCGGACAGGGGGCTTCAGTGGGTTCACCCCTCCACTTT.

This clonotype is medium-sized. V usage is TRBV20-1 and J usage is TRBJ2-1; TRBD2 might be the D (6 bases). Trimming cost V 3 bases and J 10 bases, with 19 bases left between them. Germline loops: CDR1 DFQATT, CDR2 SNEGSKA (reference sequence). There are 14 residues in the CDR3. The CDR3 protein is CSASGGSVQIEQFF. The CDR3 DNA sequence: TGCAGTGCTAGTGGAGGGAGTGTACAAATAGAGCAGTTCTTC.

By share, this clonotype ranks as medium-sized. One junction end disagrees with the germline gene, perhaps due to a read error. CDR3 DNA: TGTGCTAGCAGCTTAACAGCGGGGGGGCCTGGAGAGCAGTTCTTC. Protein product: CASSLTAGGPGEQFF. The chain couples TRBV7-7 to TRBJ2-1; 10 bases match TRBD2. CDR1 is SSHAT and CDR2 is FNYEAQ in the germline V gene (reference sequence). The CDR3 covers 15 residues.